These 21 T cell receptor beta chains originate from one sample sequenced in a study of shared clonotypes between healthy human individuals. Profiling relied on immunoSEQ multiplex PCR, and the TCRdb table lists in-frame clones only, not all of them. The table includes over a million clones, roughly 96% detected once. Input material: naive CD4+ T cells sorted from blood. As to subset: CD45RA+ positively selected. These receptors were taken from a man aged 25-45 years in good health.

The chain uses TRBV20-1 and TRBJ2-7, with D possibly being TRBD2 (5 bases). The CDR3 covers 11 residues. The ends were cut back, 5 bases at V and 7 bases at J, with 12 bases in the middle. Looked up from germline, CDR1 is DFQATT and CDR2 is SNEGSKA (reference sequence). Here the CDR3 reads CSAERTEEQYF. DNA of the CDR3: TGCAGTGCTGAAAGGACTGAAGAGCAGTACTTC.

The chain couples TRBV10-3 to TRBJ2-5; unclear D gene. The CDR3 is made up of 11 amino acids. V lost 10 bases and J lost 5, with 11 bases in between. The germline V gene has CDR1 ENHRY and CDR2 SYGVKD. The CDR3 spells CATQIGETQYF. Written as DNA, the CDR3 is TGTGCCACGCAAATCGGGGAGACCCAGTACTTC.

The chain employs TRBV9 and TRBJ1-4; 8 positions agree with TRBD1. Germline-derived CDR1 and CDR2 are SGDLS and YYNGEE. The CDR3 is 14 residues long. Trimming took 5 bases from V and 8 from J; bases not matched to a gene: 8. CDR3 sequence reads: CASSRQGRNEKLFF. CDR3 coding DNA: TGTGCCAGCAGTAGACAGGGGAGGAACGAAAAACTGTTTTTT.

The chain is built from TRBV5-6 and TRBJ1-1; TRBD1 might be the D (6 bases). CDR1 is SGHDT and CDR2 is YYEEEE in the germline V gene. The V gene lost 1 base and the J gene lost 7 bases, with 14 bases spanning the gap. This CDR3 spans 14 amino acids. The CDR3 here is CASSLSIQGSEAFF. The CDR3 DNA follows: TGTGCCAGCAGCTTGAGTATCCAGGGGAGTGAAGCTTTCTTT.

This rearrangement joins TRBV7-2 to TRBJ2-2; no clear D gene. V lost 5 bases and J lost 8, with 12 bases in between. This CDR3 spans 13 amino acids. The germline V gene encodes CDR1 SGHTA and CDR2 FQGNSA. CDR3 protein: CASSDKGRGELFF. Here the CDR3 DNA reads TGTGCCAGCAGCGACAAAGGTCGGGGGGAGCTGTTTTTT.

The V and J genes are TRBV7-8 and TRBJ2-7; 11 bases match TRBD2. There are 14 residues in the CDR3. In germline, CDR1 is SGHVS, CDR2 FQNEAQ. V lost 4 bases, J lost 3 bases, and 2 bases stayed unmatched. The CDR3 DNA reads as TGTGCCAGCAGCTACGGACTAGCGGGCTACGAGCAGTACTTC. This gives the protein CASSYGLAGYEQYF.

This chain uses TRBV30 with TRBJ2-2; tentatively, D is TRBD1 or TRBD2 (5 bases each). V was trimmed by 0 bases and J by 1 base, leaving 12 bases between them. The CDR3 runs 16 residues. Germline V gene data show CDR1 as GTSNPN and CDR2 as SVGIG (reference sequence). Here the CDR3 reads CAWSVRGARNTGELFF. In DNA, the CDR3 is TGTGCCTGGAGTGTTCGGGGCGCCAGGAACACCGGGGAGCTGTTTTTT.

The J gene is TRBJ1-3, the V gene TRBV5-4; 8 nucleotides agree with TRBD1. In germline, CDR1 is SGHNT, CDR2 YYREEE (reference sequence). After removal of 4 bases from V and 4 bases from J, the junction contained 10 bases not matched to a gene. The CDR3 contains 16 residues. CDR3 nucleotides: TGTGCCAGCAGCCAGGGCCCCGACAGGGGCGGAAACACCATATATTTT. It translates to CASSQGPDRGGNTIYF.

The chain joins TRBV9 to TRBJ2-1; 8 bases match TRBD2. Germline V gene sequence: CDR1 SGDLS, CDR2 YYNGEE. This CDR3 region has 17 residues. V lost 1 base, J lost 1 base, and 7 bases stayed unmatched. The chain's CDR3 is CASSVTASGLSYNEQFF. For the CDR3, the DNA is TGTGCCAGCAGCGTAACGGCTAGCGGGCTGTCCTACAATGAGCAGTTCTTC.

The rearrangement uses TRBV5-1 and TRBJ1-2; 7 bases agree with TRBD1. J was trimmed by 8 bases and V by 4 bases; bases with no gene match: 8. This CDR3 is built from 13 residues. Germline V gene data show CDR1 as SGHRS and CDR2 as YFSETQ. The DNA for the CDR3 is TGCGCCAGCAGCATACAGACAGGGCGAGGCTACACCTTC. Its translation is CASSIQTGRGYTF.

The CDR3 loop is CASSLVSPYNEQFF. The CDR3 DNA is TGTGCCAGCAGCTTAGTGAGCCCCTACAATGAGCAGTTCTTC. The chain recombines TRBV11-1 with TRBJ2-1, with D unclear. The CDR3 runs to 14 residues. The V end was cut by 1 base, the J end by 2 bases, with 6 bases between. Per the germline V gene, CDR1 is SGHAT and CDR2 is FQDESV (reference sequence).

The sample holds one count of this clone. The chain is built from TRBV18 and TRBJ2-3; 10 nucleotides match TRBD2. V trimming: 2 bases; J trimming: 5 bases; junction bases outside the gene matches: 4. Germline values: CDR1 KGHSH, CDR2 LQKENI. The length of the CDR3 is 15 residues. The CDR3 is CASSPALAGGDTQYF. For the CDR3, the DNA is TGTGCCAGCTCACCAGCCTTAGCGGGAGGAGATACGCAGTATTTT.

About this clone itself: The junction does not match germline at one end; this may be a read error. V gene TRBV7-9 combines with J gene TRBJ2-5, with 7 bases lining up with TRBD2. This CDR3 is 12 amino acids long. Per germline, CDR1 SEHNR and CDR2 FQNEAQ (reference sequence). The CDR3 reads CASSSTRDYLHF. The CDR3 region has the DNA TGTGCCAGCAGCTCGACTAGGGACTACCTGCACTTC.

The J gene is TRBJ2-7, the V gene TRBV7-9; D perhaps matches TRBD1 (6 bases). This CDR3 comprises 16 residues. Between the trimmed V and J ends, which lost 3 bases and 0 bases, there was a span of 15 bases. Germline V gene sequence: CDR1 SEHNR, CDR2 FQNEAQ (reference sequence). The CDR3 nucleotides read TGTGCCAGCAGCTTTACGGCCGGGACAAGCTCCTACGAGCAGTACTTC. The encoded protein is CASSFTAGTSSYEQYF.

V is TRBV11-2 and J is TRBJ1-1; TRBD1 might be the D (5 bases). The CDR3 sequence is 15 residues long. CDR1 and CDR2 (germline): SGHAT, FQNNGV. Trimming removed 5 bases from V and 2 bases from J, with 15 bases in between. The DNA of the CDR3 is TGTGCCAGCAGCAATAGGTGGGGGGAAAACACTGAAGCTTTCTTT. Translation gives CASSNRWGENTEAFF.

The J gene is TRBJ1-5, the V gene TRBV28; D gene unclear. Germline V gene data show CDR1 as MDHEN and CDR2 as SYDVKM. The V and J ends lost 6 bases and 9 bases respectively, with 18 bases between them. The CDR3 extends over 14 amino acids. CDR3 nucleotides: TGTGCCAGCAGGACGACGGGTCTAGGAGGGCCCCAGCATTTT. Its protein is CASRTTGLGGPQHF.

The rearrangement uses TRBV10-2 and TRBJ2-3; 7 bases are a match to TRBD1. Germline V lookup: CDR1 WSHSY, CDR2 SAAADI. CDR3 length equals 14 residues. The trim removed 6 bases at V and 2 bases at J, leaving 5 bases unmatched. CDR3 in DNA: TGCGCCAGCAGGATAGGGGGCTACACAGATACGCAGTATTTT. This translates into CASRIGGYTDTQYF.

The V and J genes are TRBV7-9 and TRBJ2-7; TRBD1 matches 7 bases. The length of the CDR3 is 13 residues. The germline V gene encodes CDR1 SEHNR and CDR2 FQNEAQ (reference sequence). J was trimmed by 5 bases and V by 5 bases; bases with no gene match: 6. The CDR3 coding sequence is TGTGCCAGCAGCAACAGACAGGGAAACGAGCAGTACTTC. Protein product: CASSNRQGNEQYF. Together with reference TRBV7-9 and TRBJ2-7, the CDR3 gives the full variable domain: DTGVSQNPRHKITKRGQNVTFRCDPISEHNRLYWYRQTLGQGPEFLTYFQNEAQLEKSRLLSDRFSAERPKGSFSTLEIQRTEQGDSAMYLCASSNRQGNEQYFGPGTRLTVT.

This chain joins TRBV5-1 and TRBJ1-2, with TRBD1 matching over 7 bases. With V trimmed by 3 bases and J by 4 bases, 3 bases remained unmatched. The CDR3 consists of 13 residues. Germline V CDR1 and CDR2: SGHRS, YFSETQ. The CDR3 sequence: CASSSTGTYGYTF. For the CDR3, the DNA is TGCGCCAGCAGCTCGACAGGGACCTATGGCTACACCTTC. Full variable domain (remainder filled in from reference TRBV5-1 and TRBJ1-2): KAGVTQTPRYLIKTRGQQVTLSCSPISGHRSVSWYQQTPGQGLQFLFEYFSETQRNKGNFPGRFSGRQFSNSRSEMNVSTLELGDSALYLCASSSTGTYGYTFGSGTRLTVV.

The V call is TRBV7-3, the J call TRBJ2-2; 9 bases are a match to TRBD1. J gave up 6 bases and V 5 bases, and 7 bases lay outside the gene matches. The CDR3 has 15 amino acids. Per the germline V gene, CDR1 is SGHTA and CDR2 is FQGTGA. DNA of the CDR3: TGTGCCAGCAGCGCCCGGGACAGGGCTTCCGGGGAGCTGTTTTTT. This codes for CASSARDRASGELFF.

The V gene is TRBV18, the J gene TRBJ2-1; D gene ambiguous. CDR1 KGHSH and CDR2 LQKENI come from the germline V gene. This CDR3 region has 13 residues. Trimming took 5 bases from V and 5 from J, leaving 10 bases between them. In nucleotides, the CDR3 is TGTGCCAGCTCAACGACGGCAGACAATGAGCAGTTCTTC. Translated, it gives CASSTTADNEQFF.